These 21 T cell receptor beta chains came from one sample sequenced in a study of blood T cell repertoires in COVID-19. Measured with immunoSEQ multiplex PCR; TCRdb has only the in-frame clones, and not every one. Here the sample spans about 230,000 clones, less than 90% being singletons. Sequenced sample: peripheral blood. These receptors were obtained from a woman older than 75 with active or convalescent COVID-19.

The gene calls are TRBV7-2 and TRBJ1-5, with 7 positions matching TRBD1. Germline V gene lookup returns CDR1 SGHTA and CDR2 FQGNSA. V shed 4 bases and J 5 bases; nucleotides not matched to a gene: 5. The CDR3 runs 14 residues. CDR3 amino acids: CASSSQGGDQPQHF. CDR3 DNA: TGTGCCAGCAGCTCCCAGGGGGGCGATCAGCCCCAGCATTTT.

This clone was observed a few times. The CDR3 loop is CASSLATPSRDSQETQYF. The CDR3 DNA follows: TGTGCCAGCAGCTTAGCGACCCCCAGCCGGGACAGCCAAGAGACCCAGTACTTC. This sequence joins TRBV7-9 and TRBJ2-5; TRBD1 matches 7 bases. CDR3 length equals 18 residues. CDR1 is SEHNR, CDR2 FQNEAQ, per germline (reference sequence). V was pared by 0 bases and J by 1 base, with 11 bases of the junction left unmatched.

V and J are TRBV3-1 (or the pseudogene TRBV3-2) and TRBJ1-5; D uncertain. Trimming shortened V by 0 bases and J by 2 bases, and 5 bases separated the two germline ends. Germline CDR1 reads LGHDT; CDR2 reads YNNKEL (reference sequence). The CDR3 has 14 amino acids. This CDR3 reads CASSQDLGNQPQHF. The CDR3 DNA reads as TGTGCCAGCAGCCAAGATCTAGGCAATCAGCCCCAGCATTTT.

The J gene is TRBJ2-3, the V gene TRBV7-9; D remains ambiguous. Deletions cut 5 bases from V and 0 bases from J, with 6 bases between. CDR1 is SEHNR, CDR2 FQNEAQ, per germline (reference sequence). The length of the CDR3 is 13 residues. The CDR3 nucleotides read TGTGCCAGCAGCCTTTCTAGCACAGATACGCAGTATTTT. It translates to CASSLSSTDTQYF. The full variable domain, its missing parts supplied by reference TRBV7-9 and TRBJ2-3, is DTGVSQNPRHKITKRGQNVTFRCDPISEHNRLYWYRQTLGQGPEFLTYFQNEAQLEKSRLLSDRFSAERPKGSFSTLEIQRTEQGDSAMYLCASSLSSTDTQYFGPGTRLTVL.

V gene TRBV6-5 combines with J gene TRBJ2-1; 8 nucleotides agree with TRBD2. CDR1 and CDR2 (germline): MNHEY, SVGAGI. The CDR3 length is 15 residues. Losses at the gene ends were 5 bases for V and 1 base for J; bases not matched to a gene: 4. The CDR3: CASSISGNSYNEQFF. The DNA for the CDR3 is TGTGCCAGCAGTATTAGCGGGAATTCCTACAATGAGCAGTTCTTC.

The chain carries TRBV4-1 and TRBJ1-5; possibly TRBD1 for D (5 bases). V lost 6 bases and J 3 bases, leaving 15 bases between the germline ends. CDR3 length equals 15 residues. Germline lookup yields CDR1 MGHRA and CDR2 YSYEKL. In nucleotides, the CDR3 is TGCGCCAGCAGTCGCAGACGGGGGGACAATCAGCCCCAGCATTTT. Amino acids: CASSRRRGDNQPQHF.

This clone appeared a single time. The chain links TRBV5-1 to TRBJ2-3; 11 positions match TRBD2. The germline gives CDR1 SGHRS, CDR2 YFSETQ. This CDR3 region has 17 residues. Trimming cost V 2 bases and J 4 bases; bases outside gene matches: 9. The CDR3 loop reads CASSFSGGAGFADTQYF. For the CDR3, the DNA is TGCGCCAGCAGCTTTAGCGGGGGGGCCGGTTTTGCAGATACGCAGTATTTT.

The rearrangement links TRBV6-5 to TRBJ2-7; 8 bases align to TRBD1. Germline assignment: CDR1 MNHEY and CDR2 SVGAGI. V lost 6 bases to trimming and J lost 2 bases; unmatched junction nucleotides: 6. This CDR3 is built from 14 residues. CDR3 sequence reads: CASRGRGLTYEQYF. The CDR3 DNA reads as TGTGCCAGCAGGGGCAGGGGGCTCACCTACGAGCAGTACTTC.

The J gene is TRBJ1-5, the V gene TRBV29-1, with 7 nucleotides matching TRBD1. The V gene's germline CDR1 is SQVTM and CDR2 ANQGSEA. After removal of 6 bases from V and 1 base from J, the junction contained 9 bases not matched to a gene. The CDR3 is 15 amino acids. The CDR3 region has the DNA TGCAGCGTCCGGGCCCTCAGGGGGAGCAATCAGCCCCAGCATTTT. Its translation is CSVRALRGSNQPQHF.

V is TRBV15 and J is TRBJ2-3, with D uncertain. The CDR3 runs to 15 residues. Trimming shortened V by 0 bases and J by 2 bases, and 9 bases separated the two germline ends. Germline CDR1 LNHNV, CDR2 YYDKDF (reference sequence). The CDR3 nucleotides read TGTGCCACCAGCAGAGATTACGGAGTCACAGATACGCAGTATTTT. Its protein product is CATSRDYGVTDTQYF. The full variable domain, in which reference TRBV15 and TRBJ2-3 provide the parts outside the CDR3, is DAMVIQNPRYQVTQFGKPVTLSCSQTLNHNVMYWYQQKSSQAPKLLFHYYDKDFNNEADTPDNFQSRRPNTSFCFLDIRSPGLGDTAMYLCATSRDYGVTDTQYFGPGTRLTVL.

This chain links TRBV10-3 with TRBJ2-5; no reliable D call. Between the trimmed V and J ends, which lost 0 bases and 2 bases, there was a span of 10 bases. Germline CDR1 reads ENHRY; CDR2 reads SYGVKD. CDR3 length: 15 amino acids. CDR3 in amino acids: CAISESTLGQETQYF. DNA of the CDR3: TGTGCCATCAGTGAGTCGACTCTCGGACAAGAGACCCAGTACTTC.

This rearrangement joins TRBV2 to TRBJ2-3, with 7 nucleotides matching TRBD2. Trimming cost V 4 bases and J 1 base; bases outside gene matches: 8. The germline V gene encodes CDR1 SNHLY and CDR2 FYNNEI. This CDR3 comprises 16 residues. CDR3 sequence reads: CASSALLAGGTDTQYF. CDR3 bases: TGTGCCAGCAGTGCTCTCCTGGCGGGGGGCACAGATACGCAGTATTTT.

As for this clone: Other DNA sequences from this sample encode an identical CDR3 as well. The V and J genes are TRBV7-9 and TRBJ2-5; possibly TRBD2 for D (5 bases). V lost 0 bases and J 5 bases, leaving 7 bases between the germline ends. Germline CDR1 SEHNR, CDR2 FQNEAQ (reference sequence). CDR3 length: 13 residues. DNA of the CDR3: TGTGCCAGCAGCTTAGCGGGAGTGGAGACCCAGTACTTC. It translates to CASSLAGVETQYF.

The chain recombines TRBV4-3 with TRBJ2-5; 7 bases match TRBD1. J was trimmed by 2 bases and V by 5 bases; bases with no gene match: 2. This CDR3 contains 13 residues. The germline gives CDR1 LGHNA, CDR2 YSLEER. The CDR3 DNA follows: TGCGCCAGCAGCAGGGACAGACAAGAGACCCAGTACTTC. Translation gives CASSRDRQETQYF.

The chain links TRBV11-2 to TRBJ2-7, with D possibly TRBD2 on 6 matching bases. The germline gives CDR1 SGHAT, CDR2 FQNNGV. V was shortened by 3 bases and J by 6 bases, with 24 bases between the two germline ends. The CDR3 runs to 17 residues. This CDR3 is CASSFPHRLRERLEQYF. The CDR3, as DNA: TGTGCCAGCAGCTTCCCCCACCGGCTACGGGAGCGGCTCGAGCAGTACTTC.

The CDR3 spells CASRFFRGRSNQPQHF. The CDR3 bases are TGTGCCAGCAGATTCTTCAGGGGGCGTAGCAATCAGCCCCAGCATTTT. This sequence joins TRBV28 and TRBJ1-5, with 8 bases identical to TRBD1. J was trimmed by 0 bases and V by 6 bases; bases with no gene match: 7. The V gene's germline CDR1 is MDHEN and CDR2 SYDVKM. This CDR3 is 16 amino acids long. The variable domain in full, with the rest retrieved from reference TRBV28 and TRBJ1-5, is DVKVTQSSRYLVKRTGEKVFLECVQDMDHENMFWYRQDPGLGLRLIYFSYDVKMKEKGDIPEGYSVSREKKERFSLILESASTNQTSMYLCASRFFRGRSNQPQHFGDGTRLSIL.

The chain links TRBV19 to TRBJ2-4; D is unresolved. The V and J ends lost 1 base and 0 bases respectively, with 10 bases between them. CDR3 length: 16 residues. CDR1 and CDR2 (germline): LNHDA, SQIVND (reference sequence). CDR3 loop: CASSIGRLLAKNIQYF. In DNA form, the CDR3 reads TGTGCCAGTAGTATAGGCCGCCTACTAGCCAAAAACATTCAGTACTTC.

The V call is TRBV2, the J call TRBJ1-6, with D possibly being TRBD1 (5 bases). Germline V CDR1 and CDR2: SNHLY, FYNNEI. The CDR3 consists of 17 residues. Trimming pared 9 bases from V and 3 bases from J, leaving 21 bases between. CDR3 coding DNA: TGTGCCAGTCGGAAGGACCCAGGGAAATTCTATAATTCACCCCTCCACTTT. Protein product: CASRKDPGKFYNSPLHF.

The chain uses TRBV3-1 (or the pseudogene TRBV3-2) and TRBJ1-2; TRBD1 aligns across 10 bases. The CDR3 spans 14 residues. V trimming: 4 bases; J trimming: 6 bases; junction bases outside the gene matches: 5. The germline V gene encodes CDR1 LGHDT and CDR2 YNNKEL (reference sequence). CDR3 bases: TGTGCCAGCAGCCTCCCTGGGACAGGGGATGGCTACACCTTC. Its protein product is CASSLPGTGDGYTF.

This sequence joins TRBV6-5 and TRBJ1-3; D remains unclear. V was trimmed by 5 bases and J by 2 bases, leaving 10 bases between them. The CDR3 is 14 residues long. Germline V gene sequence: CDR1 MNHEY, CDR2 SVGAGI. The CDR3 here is CASSRAGTGNTIYF. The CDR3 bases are TGTGCCAGCAGTCGAGCCGGGACTGGAAACACCATATATTTT.

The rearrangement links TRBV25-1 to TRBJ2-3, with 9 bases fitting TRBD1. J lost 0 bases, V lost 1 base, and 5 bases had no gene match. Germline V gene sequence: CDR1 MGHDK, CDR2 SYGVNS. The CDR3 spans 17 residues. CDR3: CASSELGTGRSTDTQYF. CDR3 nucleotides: TGTGCCAGCAGTGAATTGGGGACAGGGAGGAGCACAGATACGCAGTATTTT.